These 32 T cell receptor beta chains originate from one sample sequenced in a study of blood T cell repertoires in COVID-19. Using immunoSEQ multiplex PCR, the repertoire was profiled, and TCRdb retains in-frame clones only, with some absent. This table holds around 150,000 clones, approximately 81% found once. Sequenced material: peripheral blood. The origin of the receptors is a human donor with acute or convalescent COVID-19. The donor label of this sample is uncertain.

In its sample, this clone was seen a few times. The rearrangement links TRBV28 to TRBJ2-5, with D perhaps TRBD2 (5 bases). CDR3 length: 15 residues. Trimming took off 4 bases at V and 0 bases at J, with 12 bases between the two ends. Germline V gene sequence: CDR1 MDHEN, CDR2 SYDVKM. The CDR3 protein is CASSSPRGNQETQYF. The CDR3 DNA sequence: TGTGCCAGCAGTTCCCCCCGGGGAAACCAAGAGACCCAGTACTTC.

Written as DNA, the CDR3 is TGTGCCAGCAGCTTACAGGGGGCGCGGCAAGAGACCCAGTACTTC. This codes for CASSLQGARQETQYF. The V and J genes are TRBV27 and TRBJ2-5; 9 nucleotides agree with TRBD1. The germline CDR1 and CDR2 sequences are MNHEY and SMNVEV (reference sequence). J gave up 2 bases and V 6 bases, and 7 bases lay outside the gene matches. The CDR3 extends over 15 amino acids.

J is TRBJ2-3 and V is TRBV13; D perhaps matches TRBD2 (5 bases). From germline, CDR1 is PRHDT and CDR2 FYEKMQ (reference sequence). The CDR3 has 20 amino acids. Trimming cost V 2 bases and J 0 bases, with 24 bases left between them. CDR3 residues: CASSLTALAFGASSTDTQYF. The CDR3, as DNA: TGTGCCAGCAGCTTAACTGCTCTAGCTTTCGGCGCCTCTAGCACAGATACGCAGTATTTT. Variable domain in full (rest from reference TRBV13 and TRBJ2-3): AAGVIQSPRHLIKEKRETATLKCYPIPRHDTVYWYQQGPGQDPQFLISFYEKMQSDKGSIPDRFSAQQFSDYHSELNMSSLELGDSALYFCASSLTALAFGASSTDTQYFGPGTRLTVL.

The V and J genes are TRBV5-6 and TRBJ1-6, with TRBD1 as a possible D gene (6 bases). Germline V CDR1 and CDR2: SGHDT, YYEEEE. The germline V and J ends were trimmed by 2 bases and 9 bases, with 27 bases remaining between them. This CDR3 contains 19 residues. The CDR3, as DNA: TGTGCCAGCAGCTTTGGCGGTCAACAGGGTCGAGGGTTTGGTTCACCCCTCCACTTT. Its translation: CASSFGGQQGRGFGSPLHF. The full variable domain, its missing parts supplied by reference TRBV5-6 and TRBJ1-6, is DAGVTQSPTHLIKTRGQQVTLRCSPKSGHDTVSWYQQALGQGPQFIFQYYEEEERQRGNFPDRFSGHQFPNYSSELNVNALLLGDSALYLCASSFGGQQGRGFGSPLHFGNGTRLTVT.

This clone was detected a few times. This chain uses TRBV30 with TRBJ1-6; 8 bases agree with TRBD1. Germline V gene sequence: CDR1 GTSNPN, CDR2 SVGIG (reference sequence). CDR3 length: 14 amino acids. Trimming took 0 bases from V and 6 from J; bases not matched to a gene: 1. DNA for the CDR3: TGTGCCTGGAGTGTAACAGGGGGTAATTCACCCCTCCACTTT. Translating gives CAWSVTGGNSPLHF.

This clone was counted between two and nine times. CDR3 in amino acids: CASSQGRANEKLFF. CDR3 DNA: TGCGCCAGCAGCCAAGGGCGGGCTAATGAAAAACTGTTTTTT. This sequence joins TRBV4-3 and TRBJ1-4; no clear D. V was pared by 1 base and J by 3 bases, with 6 bases between. Germline CDR1 reads LGHNA; CDR2 reads YSLEER. This CDR3 spans 14 amino acids.

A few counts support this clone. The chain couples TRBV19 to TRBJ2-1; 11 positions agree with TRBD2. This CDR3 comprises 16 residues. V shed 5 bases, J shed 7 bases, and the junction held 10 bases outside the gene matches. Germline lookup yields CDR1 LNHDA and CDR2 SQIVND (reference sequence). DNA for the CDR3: TGTGCCAGTAGTTCGTTACTAGCGGGGGCCCTTAATGAGCAGTTCTTC. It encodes CASSSLLAGALNEQFF.

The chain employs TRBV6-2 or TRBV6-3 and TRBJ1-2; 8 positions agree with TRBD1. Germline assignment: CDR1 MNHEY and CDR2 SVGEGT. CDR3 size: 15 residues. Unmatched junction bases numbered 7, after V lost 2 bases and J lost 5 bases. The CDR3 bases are TGTGCCAGCAGTTACCCCTCGACAGGGGAATATGGCTACACCTTC. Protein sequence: CASSYPSTGEYGYTF.

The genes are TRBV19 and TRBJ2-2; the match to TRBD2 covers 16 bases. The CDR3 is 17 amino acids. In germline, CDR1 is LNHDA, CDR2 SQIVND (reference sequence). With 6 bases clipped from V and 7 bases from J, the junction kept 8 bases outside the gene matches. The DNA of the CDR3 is TGTGCCAGTAGCCAGGGACTAGCGGGGGGGCCTGTCGGGGAGCTGTTTTTT. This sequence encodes CASSQGLAGGPVGELFF.

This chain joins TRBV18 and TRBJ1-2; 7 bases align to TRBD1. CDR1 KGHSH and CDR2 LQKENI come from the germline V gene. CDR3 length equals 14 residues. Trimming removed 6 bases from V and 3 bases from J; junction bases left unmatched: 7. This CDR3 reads CASSTGQDDYGYTF. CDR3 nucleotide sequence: TGTGCCAGCTCTACCGGACAGGACGACTATGGCTACACCTTC.

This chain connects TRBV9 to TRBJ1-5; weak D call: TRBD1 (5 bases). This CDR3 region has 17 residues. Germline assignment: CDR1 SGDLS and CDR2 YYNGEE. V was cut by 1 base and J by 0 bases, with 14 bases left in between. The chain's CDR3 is CASSVSRTKYSNQPQHF. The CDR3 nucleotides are TGTGCCAGCAGCGTATCCCGGACAAAGTATAGCAATCAGCCCCAGCATTTT.

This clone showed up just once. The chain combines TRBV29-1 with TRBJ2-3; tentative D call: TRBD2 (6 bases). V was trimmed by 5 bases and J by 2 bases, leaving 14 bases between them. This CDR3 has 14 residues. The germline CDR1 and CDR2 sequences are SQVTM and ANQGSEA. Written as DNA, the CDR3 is TGCAGCGTTCGGCGGGGTGAACTCACAGATACGCAGTATTTT. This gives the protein CSVRRGELTDTQYF.

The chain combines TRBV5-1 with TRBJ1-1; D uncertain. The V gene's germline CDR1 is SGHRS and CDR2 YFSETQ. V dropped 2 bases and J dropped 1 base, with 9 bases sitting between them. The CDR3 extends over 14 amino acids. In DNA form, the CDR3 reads TGCGCCAGCAGCTTTTCCGGGGAGAACACTGAAGCTTTCTTT. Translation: CASSFSGENTEAFF.

The CDR3 is CASSASGGGGETQYF. CDR3 bases: TGTGCCAGCAGCGCCTCGGGGGGAGGAGGAGAGACCCAGTACTTC. The V call is TRBV7-2, the J call TRBJ2-5; 7 bases match TRBD2. There are 15 residues in the CDR3. Germline loops: CDR1 SGHTA, CDR2 FQGNSA. Germline trimming cut 5 bases from V and 4 bases from J; bases unmatched to any gene: 10.

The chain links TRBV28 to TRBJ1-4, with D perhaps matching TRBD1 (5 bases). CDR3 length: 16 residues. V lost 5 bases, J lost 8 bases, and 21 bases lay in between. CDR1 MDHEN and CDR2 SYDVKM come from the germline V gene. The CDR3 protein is CASSPPRVSISEKLFF. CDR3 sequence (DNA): TGTGCCAGCAGTCCTCCCAGGGTGTCGATAAGCGAAAAACTGTTTTTT. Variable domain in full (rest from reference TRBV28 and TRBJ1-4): DVKVTQSSRYLVKRTGEKVFLECVQDMDHENMFWYRQDPGLGLRLIYFSYDVKMKEKGDIPEGYSVSREKKERFSLILESASTNQTSMYLCASSPPRVSISEKLFFGSGTQLSVL.

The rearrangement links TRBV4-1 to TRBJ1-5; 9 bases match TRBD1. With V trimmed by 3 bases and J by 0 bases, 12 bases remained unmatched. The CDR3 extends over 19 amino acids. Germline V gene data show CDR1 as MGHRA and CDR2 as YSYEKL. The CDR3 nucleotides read TGCGCCAGCAGCCACCTTAGGACAGGGGATAAGGGTAGCAATCAGCCCCAGCATTTT. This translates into CASSHLRTGDKGSNQPQHF.

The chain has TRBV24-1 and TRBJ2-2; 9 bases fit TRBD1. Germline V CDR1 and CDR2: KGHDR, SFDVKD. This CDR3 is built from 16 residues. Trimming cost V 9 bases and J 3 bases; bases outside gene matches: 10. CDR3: CATGSGTGKDTGELFF. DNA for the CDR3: TGTGCCACCGGGTCCGGGACAGGGAAGGACACCGGGGAGCTGTTTTTT.

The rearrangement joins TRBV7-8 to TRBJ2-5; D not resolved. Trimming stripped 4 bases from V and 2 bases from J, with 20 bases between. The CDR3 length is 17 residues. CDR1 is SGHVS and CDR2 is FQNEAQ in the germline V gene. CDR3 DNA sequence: TGTGCCAGCAGCTCCTCCTACGCGGCGAGAGCTCAAGAGACCCAGTACTTC. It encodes CASSSSYAARAQETQYF.

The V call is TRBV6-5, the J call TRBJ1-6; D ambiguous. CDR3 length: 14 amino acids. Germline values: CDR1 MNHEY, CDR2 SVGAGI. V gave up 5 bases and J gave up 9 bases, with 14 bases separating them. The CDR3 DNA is TGTGCCAGCAGTCCTAGGCCCGAGGGTTCACCCCTCCACTTT. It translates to CASSPRPEGSPLHF.

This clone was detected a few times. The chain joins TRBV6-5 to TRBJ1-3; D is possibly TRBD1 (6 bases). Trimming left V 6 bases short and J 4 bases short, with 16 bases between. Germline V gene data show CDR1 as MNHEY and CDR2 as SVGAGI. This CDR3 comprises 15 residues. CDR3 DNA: TGTGCCAGCAGCTCGGGGGGGGCGGGAGGAAACACCATATATTTT. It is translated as CASSSGGAGGNTIYF.

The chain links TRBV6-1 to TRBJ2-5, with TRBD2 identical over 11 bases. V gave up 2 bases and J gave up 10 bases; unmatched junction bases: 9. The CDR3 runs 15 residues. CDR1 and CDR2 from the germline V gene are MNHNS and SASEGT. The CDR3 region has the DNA TGTGCCAGCAGTGAATTAGCGGGGGGGGCGAGGGGCCAGTACTTC. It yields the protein CASSELAGGARGQYF.

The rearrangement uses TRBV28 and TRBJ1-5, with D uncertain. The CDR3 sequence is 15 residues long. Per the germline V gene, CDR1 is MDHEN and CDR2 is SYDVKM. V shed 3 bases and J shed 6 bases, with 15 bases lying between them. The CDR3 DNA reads TGTGCCAGCAGTTTGGTCCAGACTAGAGCTCAGCCCCAGCATTTT. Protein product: CASSLVQTRAQPQHF.

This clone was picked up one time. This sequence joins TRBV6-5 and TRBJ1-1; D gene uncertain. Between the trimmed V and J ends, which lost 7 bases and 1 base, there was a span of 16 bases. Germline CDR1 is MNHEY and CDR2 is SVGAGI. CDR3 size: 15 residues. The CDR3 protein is CASTSVLLRNTEAFF. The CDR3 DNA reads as TGTGCCAGCACGAGTGTCCTTTTGCGGAACACTGAAGCTTTCTTT.

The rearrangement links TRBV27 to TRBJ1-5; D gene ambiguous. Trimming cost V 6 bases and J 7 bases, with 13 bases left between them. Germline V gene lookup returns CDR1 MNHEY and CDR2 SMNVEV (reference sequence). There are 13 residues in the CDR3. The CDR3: CASRPWENQPQHF. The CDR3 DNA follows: TGTGCCAGCAGACCTTGGGAGAACCAGCCCCAGCATTTT.

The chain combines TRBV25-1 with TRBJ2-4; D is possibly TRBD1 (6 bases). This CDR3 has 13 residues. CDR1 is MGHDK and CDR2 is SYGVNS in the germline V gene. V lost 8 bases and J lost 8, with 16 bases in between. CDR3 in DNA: TGTGCCAGCGGATATACAGGGACGGACATTCAGTACTTC. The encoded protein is CASGYTGTDIQYF.

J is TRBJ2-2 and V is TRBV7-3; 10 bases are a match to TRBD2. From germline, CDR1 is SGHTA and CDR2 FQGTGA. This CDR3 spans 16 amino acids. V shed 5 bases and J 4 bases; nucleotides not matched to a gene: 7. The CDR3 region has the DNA TGTGCCAGCAGCCAAATAGCGGGGGGAATCACCGGGGAGCTGTTTTTT. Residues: CASSQIAGGITGELFF. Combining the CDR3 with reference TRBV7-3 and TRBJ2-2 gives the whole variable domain GAGVSQTPSNKVTEKGKYVELRCDPISGHTALYWYRQSLGQGPEFLIYFQGTGAADDSGLPNDRFFAVRPEGSVSTLKIQRTERGDSAVYLCASSQIAGGITGELFFGEGSRLTVL.

The CDR3 bases are TGTGCCAGCAGGCAATCCGTCAACAGGCAGAACACTGAAGCTTTCTTT. Its protein product is CASRQSVNRQNTEAFF. The chain joins TRBV7-2 to TRBJ1-1; D may be TRBD1 (5 bases). Germline V gives CDR1 SGHTA, CDR2 FQGNSA. CDR3 length: 16 amino acids. V shed 6 bases and J shed 1 base, with 18 bases lying between them.

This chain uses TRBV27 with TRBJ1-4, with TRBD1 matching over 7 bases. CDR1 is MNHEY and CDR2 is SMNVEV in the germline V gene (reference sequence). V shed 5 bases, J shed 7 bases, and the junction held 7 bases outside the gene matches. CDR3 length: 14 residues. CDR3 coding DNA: TGTGCCAGCAGTGGACAGGTTCGGGGTGAAAAACTGTTTTTT. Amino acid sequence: CASSGQVRGEKLFF.

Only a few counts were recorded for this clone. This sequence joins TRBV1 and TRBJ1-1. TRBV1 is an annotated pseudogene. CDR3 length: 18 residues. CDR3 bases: TGCACCAGCAGCCAAGATCACTATATAGCAGAGATCAACACTGAAGCTTTCTTT. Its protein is CTSSQDHYIAEINTEAFF.

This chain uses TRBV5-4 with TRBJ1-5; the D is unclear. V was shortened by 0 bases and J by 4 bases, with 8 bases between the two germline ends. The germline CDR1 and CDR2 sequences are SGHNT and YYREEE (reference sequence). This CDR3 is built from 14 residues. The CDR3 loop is CASSLAGLNQPQHF. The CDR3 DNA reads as TGTGCCAGCAGCTTGGCAGGCCTGAATCAGCCCCAGCATTTT.

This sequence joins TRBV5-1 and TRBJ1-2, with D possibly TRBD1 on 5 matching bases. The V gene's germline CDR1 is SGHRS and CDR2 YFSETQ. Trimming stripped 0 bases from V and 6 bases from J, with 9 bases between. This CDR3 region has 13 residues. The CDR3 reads CASSLGGANGYTF. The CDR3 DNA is TGCGCCAGCAGCTTGGGCGGGGCAAATGGCTACACCTTC.

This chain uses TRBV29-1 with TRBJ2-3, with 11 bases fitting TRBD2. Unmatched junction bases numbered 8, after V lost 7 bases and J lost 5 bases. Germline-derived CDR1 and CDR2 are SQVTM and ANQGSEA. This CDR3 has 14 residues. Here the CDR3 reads CSAVAGGKGDTQYF. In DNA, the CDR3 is TGCAGCGCCGTAGCGGGGGGGAAGGGAGATACGCAGTATTTT.